This T cell receptor beta chain was found in a study of beta chain features in type 1 diabetes. Study observations and caveats: Whether TCRB rearrangement is influenced by HLA type went unresolved here. A possible short-template PCR bias applies equally to patients and controls.

About this clone itself: Its antigen remains unidentified.

Sequenced material consisted of expressed TCRB transcripts (all of the isolated RNA was reverse transcribed). Clones were sequenced by immunoSEQ multiplex PCR, and TCRdb holds only the in-frame ones, with some missing. This table has about 350,000 clones, around a fifth appearing once. This CDR3 has 12 amino acids. The germline CDR1 and CDR2 sequences are SQVTM and ANQGSEA. V lost 7 bases, J lost 5 bases, and 5 bases stayed unmatched. The source material was naive CD4+ T cells from blood. The rearrangement uses TRBV29-1 and TRBJ1-2; 9 bases are a match to TRBD1. The source is a young woman in good health. The CDR3 DNA sequence: TGCAGCGCCGCCGACAGGGGGTATGGCTACACCTTC. Translating it yields CSAADRGYGYTF.